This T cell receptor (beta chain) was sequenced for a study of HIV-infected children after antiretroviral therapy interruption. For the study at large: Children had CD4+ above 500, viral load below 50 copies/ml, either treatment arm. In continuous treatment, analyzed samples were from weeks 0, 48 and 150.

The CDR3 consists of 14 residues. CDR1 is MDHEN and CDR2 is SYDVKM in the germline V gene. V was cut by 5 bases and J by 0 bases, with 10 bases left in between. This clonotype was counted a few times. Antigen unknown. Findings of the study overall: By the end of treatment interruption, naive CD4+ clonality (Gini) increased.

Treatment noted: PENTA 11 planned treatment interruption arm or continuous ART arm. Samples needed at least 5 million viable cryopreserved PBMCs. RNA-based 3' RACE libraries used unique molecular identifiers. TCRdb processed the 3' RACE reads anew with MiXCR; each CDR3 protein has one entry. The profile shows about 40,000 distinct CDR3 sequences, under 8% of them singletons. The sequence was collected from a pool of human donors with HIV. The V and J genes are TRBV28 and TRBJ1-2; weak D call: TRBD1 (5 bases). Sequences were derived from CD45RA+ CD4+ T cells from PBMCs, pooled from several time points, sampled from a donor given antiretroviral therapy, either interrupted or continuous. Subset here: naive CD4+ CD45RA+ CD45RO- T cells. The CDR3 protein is CASSVQVSNYGYTF. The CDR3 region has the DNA TGTGCCAGCAGTGTACAGGTGTCTAACTATGGCTACACCTTC.